The clone carrying this T cell receptor (beta chain) has just a few counts. Its antigen is not known. This entry is derived from a study of T cell repertoires in cytomegalovirus infection. Overall study: Recently identified HLA-C-restricted CMV epitopes and well-studied HLA-B-restricted CMV epitopes were used by the study.

TCRdb independently ran MiXCR on the reads; one entry per CDR3 protein. In the table there are nearly 700,000 distinct CDR3 sequences, roughly 30% of which are singletons. This clonotype was obtained from a human donor in good health (CMV status not recorded). Some clones in this sample may be carry-over from other donors' samples. The input for sequencing was cultured PBMCs, taken from culture after CMV antigen stimulation.

In DNA, the CDR3 is TGTGCCAGCAGGAGACAGCTAAGCACAGATACGCAGTATTTT. It yields the protein CASRRQLSTDTQYF. V gene TRBV6-5 combines with J gene TRBJ2-3; tentatively, D is TRBD1 (5 bases). Germline CDR1 MNHEY, CDR2 SVGAGI. The CDR3 covers 14 residues. Trimming took off 6 bases at V and 0 bases at J, with 10 bases between the two ends.